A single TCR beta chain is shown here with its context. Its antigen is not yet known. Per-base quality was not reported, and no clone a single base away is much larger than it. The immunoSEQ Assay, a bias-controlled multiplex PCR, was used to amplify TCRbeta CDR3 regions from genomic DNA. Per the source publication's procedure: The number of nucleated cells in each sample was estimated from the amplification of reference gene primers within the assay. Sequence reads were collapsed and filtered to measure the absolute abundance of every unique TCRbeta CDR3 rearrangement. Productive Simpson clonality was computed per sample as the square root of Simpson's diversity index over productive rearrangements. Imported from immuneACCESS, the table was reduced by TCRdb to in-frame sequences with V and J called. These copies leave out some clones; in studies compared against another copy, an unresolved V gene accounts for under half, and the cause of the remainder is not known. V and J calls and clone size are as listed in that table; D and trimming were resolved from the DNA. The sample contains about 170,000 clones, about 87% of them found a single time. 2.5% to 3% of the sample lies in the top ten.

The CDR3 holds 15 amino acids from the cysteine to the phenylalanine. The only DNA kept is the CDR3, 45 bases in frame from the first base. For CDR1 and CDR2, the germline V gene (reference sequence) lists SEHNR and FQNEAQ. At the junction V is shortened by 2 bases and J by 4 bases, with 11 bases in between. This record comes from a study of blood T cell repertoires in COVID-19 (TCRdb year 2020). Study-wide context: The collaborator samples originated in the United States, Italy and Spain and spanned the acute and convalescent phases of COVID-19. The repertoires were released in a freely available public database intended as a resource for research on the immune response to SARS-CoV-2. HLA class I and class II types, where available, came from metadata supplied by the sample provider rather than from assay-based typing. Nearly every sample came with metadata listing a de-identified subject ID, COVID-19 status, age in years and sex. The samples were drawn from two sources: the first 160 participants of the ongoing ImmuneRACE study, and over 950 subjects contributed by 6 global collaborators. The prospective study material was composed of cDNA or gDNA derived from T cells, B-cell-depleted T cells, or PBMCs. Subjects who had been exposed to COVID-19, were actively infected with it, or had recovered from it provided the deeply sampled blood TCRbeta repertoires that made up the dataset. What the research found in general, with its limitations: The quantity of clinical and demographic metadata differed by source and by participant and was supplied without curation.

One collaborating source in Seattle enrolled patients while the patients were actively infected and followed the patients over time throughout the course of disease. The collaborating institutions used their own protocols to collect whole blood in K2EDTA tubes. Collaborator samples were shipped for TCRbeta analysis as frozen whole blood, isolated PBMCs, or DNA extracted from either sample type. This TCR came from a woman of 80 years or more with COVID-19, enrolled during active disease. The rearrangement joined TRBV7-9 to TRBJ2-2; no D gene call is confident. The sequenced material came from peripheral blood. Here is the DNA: TGTGCCAGCAGCTTAACGGGTGAATTCACCGGGGAGCTGTTTTTT. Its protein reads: CASSLTGEFTGELFF. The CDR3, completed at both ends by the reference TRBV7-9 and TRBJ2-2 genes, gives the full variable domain DTGVSQNPRHKITKRGQNVTFRCDPISEHNRLYWYRQTLGQGPEFLTYFQNEAQLEKSRLLSDRFSAERPKGSFSTLEIQRTEQGDSAMYLCASSLTGEFTGELFFGEGSRLTVL.